This T cell receptor (beta chain) is from a study of long-term antiretroviral therapy in people with HIV. Trimming cost V 3 bases and J 3 bases, with 10 bases left between them. Germline lookup yields CDR1 SGHRS and CDR2 YFSETQ. This CDR3 is built from 13 residues. A v3.0 immunoSEQ assay was performed at survey level. Produced via immunoSEQ multiplex PCR; TCRdb's table is partial and in-frame only. The table lists tens of thousands of clones, approximately 83% of them singletons, with more than 8% in the top ten. The sequencing used unsorted PBMCs, collected about 2.7 years after starting antiretroviral therapy. This receptor was obtained from a man aged 30 to 39 with HIV. The V call is TRBV5-1, the J call TRBJ2-7; D is uncertain. The CDR3 spells CASSSNAGYEQYF. CDR3 in DNA: TGCGCCAGCAGCTCCAACGCTGGCTACGAGCAGTACTTC. The full variable domain, with the rest looked up from reference TRBV5-1 and TRBJ2-7, is KAGVTQTPRYLIKTRGQQVTLSCSPISGHRSVSWYQQTPGQGLQFLFEYFSETQRNKGNFPGRFSGRQFSNSRSEMNVSTLELGDSALYLCASSSNAGYEQYFGPGTRLTVT.